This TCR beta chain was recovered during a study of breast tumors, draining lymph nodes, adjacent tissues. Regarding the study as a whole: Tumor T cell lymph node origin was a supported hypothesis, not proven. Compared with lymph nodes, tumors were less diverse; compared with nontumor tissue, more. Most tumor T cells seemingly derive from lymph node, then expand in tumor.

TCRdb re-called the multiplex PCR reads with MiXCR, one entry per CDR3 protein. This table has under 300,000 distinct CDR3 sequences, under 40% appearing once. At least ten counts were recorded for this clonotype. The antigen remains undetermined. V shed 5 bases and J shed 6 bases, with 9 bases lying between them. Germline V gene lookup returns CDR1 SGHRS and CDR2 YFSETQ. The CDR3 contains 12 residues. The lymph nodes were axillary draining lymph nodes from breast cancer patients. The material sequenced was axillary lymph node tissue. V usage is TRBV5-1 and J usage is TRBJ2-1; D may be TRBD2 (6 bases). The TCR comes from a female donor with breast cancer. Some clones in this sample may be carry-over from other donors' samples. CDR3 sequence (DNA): TGCGCCAGCAGGGAGGGTCCCAATGAGCAGTTCTTC. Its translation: CASREGPNEQFF.